This TCR beta chain was found in a study of regulatory T cells in long-lasting Graves disease. General study points: Patients with persistent Graves' had lower TCR diversity than newly diagnosed patients. Results may be inaccurate due to the small sample size.

Through Arm-PCR of CDR3 regions and iRepertoire HTBI primers, TCR beta libraries were built. TCRdb reprocessed the multiplex PCR reads with MiXCR, giving one entry per CDR3 protein. This sample has 500,000 to 700,000 distinct CDR3 sequences, with 16% found just once. This clonotype was seen many times. Its antigen is as yet unknown. Time point given: newly diagnosed GD, antithyroid drugs for less than 3 months. PBMCs provided the RNA from which the TCR library was made. These data were also reused for a study on T cells in Graves' hyperthyroidism and ophthalmopathy. According to that study: Using the HTBI primer set, a first-round RT-PCR was run on the TCR CDR3.

This receptor was taken from a woman aged 25 to 39 with Graves disease. Sequencing was performed on peripheral blood mononuclear cells (PBMCs), taken at new diagnosis, from a patient treated with antithyroid drugs.

DNA for the CDR3: TGCGCCAGCAGCTTGGCCGTCGACATGGGGTCTGGCTACACCTTC. Residues: CASSLAVDMGSGYTF. V gene TRBV5-1 combines with J gene TRBJ1-2, with D unresolved. The CDR3 runs 15 residues. With 0 bases removed from V and 7 bases from J, the gap between germline ends came to 16 bases. CDR1 is SGHRS and CDR2 is YFSETQ in the germline V gene.